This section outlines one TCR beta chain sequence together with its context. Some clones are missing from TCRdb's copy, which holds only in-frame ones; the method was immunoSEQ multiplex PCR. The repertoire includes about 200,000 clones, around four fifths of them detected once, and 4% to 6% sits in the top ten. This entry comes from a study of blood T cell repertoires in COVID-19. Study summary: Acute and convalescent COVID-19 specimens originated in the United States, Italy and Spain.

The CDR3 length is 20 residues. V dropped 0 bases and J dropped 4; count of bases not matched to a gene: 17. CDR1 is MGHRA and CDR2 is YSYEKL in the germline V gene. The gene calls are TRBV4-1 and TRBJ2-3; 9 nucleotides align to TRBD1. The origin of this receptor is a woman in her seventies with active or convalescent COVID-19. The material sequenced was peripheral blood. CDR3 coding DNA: TGCGCCAGCAGCCAAGATCCGGGACAGGGTATCCTAGGTTTCGCAGATACGCAGTATTTT. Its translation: CASSQDPGQGILGFADTQYF.